One sample yielded the 2 T cell receptor beta chains listed below, sequenced in a study of response to subunit inactivated influenza vaccine. Each CDR3 protein gets one entry after TCRdb re-called the RT-PCR reads with MiXCR. The repertoire includes 700,000 to 800,000 distinct CDR3 sequences, about 18% of them detected once, and 11% sits in the top ten. The specimen comprised PBMCs from blood, sampled 5 to 6 days after vaccination. The receptors were gathered from a man aged 45-65 years who received an inactivated influenza vaccine.

The chain is built from TRBV7-9 and TRBJ2-7; D uncertain. Germline CDR1 and CDR2: SEHNR and FQNEAQ (reference sequence). Trimming removed 5 bases from V and 0 bases from J, with 11 bases in between. The CDR3 is 14 residues long. The CDR3 sequence is CASSALGLSYEQYF. CDR3 bases: TGTGCCAGCAGCGCGTTGGGTCTCTCCTACGAGCAGTACTTC.

The chain uses TRBV4-2 and TRBJ2-3; a weak D match, TRBD1 (5 bases). The CDR3 consists of 12 residues. Germline CDR1 and CDR2: LGHNA and YNFKEQ. V was clipped by 8 bases and J by 3 bases, with 9 bases between them. CDR3 in DNA: TGTGCCAGCTCCAGGGTGACAGATACGCAGTATTTT. Translated: CASSRVTDTQYF.